Listed here are 25 T cell receptor beta chains from one sample, sequenced in a study of blood T cell repertoires in COVID-19. Assay: immunoSEQ multiplex PCR; the TCRdb copy retains only in-frame clones and omits some. This repertoire shows about 80,000 clones, around 77% found once; its top ten account for roughly 15%. Sequenced sample: peripheral blood. The source is a man between 65 and 85 years old with active or convalescent COVID-19.

The V call is TRBV5-1, the J call TRBJ2-3, with TRBD1 as a possible D gene (5 bases). This CDR3 has 15 residues. Looked up from germline, CDR1 is SGHRS and CDR2 is YFSETQ. V gave up 2 bases and J gave up 3 bases, with 13 bases separating them. The CDR3: CASSFSGYSTDTQYF. CDR3 bases: TGCGCCAGCAGCTTCTCAGGGTATAGTACAGATACGCAGTATTTT.

This rearrangement joins TRBV6-2 or TRBV6-3 to TRBJ2-3; 7 bases line up with TRBD2. Germline V CDR1 and CDR2: MNHEY, SVGEGT. The junction had 5 bases not matched to a gene; V was cut back by 6 bases and J by 2 bases. The CDR3 runs to 14 residues. The CDR3 region has the DNA TGTGCCAGCAGCGAGCGGGGCTCCACAGATACGCAGTATTTT. As protein: CASSERGSTDTQYF.

The rearrangement joins TRBV28 to TRBJ1-4; TRBD1 agrees at 8 bases. After removal of 5 bases from V and 7 bases from J, the junction contained 9 bases not matched to a gene. Germline CDR1 MDHEN, CDR2 SYDVKM. This CDR3 contains 15 residues. The chain's CDR3 is CASSTTGGTVEKLFF. The DNA for the CDR3 is TGTGCCAGCAGTACCACAGGGGGGACTGTTGAAAAACTGTTTTTT.

The V and J genes are TRBV18 and TRBJ2-2, with no clear D. The CDR3 runs to 14 residues. Trimming took off 1 base at V and 8 bases at J, with 11 bases between the two ends. Germline V lookup: CDR1 KGHSH, CDR2 LQKENI. In nucleotides, the CDR3 is TGTGCCAGCTCACCACAGCGAGACGCGGGGGAGCTGTTTTTT. The encoded protein is CASSPQRDAGELFF.

The chain couples TRBV2 to TRBJ2-5, with a possible D match to TRBD2 (6 bases). The CDR3 runs 13 residues. The germline CDR1 and CDR2 sequences are SNHLY and FYNNEI. V lost 7 bases to trimming and J lost 4 bases, with 13 bases between them. In DNA, the CDR3 is TGTGCCAGCATCCGGGCTAGCGCAGAGACCCAGTACTTC. Protein: CASIRASAETQYF.

V and J are TRBV10-2 and TRBJ2-5; 9 bases match TRBD1. Germline trimming cut 5 bases from V and 5 bases from J; bases unmatched to any gene: 9. Looked up from germline, CDR1 is WSHSY and CDR2 is SAAADI. This CDR3 spans 15 amino acids. In nucleotides, the CDR3 is TGCGCCAGCAGTCCCGGGACAGGGAAGCTGGAGACCCAGTACTTC. It yields the protein CASSPGTGKLETQYF.

This chain connects TRBV5-8 to TRBJ1-5, with 11 bases matching TRBD1. The CDR3 is made up of 14 amino acids. Germline V gene data show CDR1 as SGHTS and CDR2 as YDEGEE. The V gene end was trimmed by 6 bases and the J gene end by 6 bases; junction bases not matched to a gene: 5. The CDR3 reads CASIGQGAGQPQHF. The CDR3 DNA is TGTGCCAGCATTGGACAGGGGGCAGGTCAGCCCCAGCATTTT.

Turning to this clone: An end of the junction differs from the germline gene, which may be a read error. This chain joins TRBV19 and TRBJ1-1, with a tentative D call TRBD1 (6 bases). CDR3 length: 14 residues. CDR1 is LNHDA and CDR2 is SQIVND in the germline V gene (reference sequence). In DNA form, the CDR3 reads TGTGCCAGTAGTATAGCCTTGTTCGACAGGACCGCGCTCTTT. Its translation: CASSIALFDRTALF.

V and J are TRBV20-1 and TRBJ2-4; 7 bases are a match to TRBD2. This CDR3 is built from 11 residues. J lost 14 bases, V lost 6 bases, and 10 bases had no gene match. CDR1 is DFQATT and CDR2 is SNEGSKA in the germline V gene (reference sequence). This CDR3 is CSARRQRDEYF. In DNA, the CDR3 is TGCAGTGCGCGAAGACAGCGGGATGAGTACTTC.

The chain joins TRBV28 to TRBJ2-1, with a possible D match to TRBD2 (5 bases). Trimming shortened V by 4 bases and J by 0 bases, and 13 bases separated the two germline ends. Germline CDR1 reads MDHEN; CDR2 reads SYDVKM. The CDR3 has 16 residues. CDR3 protein: CASSYYRAGSYNEQFF. The DNA for the CDR3 is TGTGCCAGCAGTTATTACCGGGCGGGCTCCTACAATGAGCAGTTCTTC.

V and J are TRBV10-2 and TRBJ1-5; TRBD1 matches 8 bases. Trimming cost V 7 bases and J 7 bases; bases outside gene matches: 6. The CDR3 is 13 residues long. Germline CDR1 is WSHSY and CDR2 is SAAADI. CDR3 protein: CASKDREEQPQHF. The DNA of the CDR3 is TGCGCCAGCAAGGACAGGGAGGAACAGCCCCAGCATTTT.

The chain has TRBV12-5 and TRBJ1-1; no firm D call. The CDR3 spans 13 residues. Germline V gene data show CDR1 as LGHNT and CDR2 as FRNRAP. Trimming left V 7 bases short and J 0 bases short, with 9 bases between. CDR3 DNA sequence: TGTGCTAGTGCCCCTTATGTGAACACTGAAGCTTTCTTT. This gives the protein CASAPYVNTEAFF.

The CDR3 DNA follows: TGTGCCATCAGTGGGGAGAGGAACAATCAGCCCCAGCATTTT. It encodes CAISGERNNQPQHF. The rearrangement links TRBV10-3 to TRBJ1-5, with unresolved D. In germline, CDR1 is ENHRY, CDR2 SYGVKD. The CDR3 has 14 amino acids. V shed 4 bases and J shed 3 bases, with 10 bases lying between them.

The V gene is TRBV2, the J gene TRBJ1-5; D unresolved. The CDR3 is 15 residues long. Germline V CDR1 and CDR2: SNHLY, FYNNEI. Trimming removed 6 bases at V and 2 bases at J, with 14 bases between. CDR3 region: CASRVGSVGNQPQHF. The CDR3 region has the DNA TGTGCCAGCAGAGTTGGCAGCGTCGGCAATCAGCCCCAGCATTTT. The complete variable domain, with remaining parts taken from reference TRBV2 and TRBJ1-5, reads EPEVTQTPSHQVTQMGQEVILRCVPISNHLYFYWYRQILGQKVEFLVSFYNNEISEKSEIFDDQFSVERPDGSNFTLKIRSTKLEDSAMYFCASRVGSVGNQPQHFGDGTRLSIL.

V is TRBV19 and J is TRBJ1-4; no firm D call. The CDR3 sequence is 13 residues long. With 9 bases removed from V and 10 bases from J, the gap between germline ends came to 18 bases. Germline CDR1 LNHDA, CDR2 SQIVND (reference sequence). The CDR3 DNA reads as TGTGCCAGCACCCCCCCAACGAGTGGAAAACTGTTTTTT. This translates into CASTPPTSGKLFF. Full variable domain (rest looked up from reference TRBV19 and TRBJ1-4): DGGITQSPKYLFRKEGQNVTLSCEQNLNHDAMYWYRQDPGQGLRLIYYSQIVNDFQKGDIAEGYSVSREKKESFPLTVTSAQKNPTAFYLCASTPPTSGKLFFGSGTQLSVL.

In its sample, this clone was seen a few times. V and J are TRBV3-1 (or the pseudogene TRBV3-2) and TRBJ1-6, with D uncertain. CDR3 length equals 16 residues. Trimming stripped 2 bases from V and 0 bases from J, with 8 bases between. Germline CDR1 is LGHDT and CDR2 is YNNKEL (reference sequence). CDR3 in amino acids: CASSQMGSSYNSPLHF. In nucleotides, the CDR3 is TGTGCCAGCAGCCAAATGGGGAGCTCCTATAATTCACCCCTCCACTTT.

The genes are TRBV5-5 and TRBJ1-2; possible D gene TRBD1, 5 bases. The V and J ends lost 0 bases and 3 bases respectively, with 12 bases between them. Germline V CDR1 and CDR2: SGHKS, YYEKEE (reference sequence). This CDR3 has 15 amino acids. The CDR3 DNA reads as TGTGCCAGCAGCTTGGAAGGGCAGGGCGACTATGGCTACACCTTC. This encodes CASSLEGQGDYGYTF. The complete variable domain, with remaining parts taken from reference TRBV5-5 and TRBJ1-2, reads DAGVTQSPTHLIKTRGQQVTLRCSPISGHKSVSWYQQVLGQGPQFIFQYYEKEERGRGNFPDRFSARQFPNYSSELNVNALLLGDSALYLCASSLEGQGDYGYTFGSGTRLTVV.

This clone was picked up one time. The genes are TRBV10-3 and TRBJ1-2; possible D gene TRBD1, 6 bases. The germline V gene encodes CDR1 ENHRY and CDR2 SYGVKD. The V and J ends lost 4 bases and 4 bases respectively, with 13 bases between them. CDR3 length equals 14 residues. CDR3 in amino acids: CAISVYREGYGYTF. CDR3 DNA: TGTGCCATCAGTGTGTACAGGGAGGGCTATGGCTACACCTTC.

This chain uses TRBV7-9 with TRBJ1-1; D is ambiguous. The V gene lost 5 bases and the J gene lost 0 bases, with 7 bases spanning the gap. Germline CDR1 SEHNR, CDR2 FQNEAQ (reference sequence). There are 13 residues in the CDR3. The CDR3 region is CASSELMNTEAFF. Here the CDR3 DNA reads TGTGCCAGCAGCGAACTAATGAACACTGAAGCTTTCTTT.

V usage is TRBV15 and J usage is TRBJ1-2, with D perhaps matching TRBD1 (6 bases). CDR3 length equals 14 residues. With 1 base removed from V and 4 bases from J, the gap between germline ends came to 10 bases. CDR1 is LNHNV, CDR2 YYDKDF, per germline (reference sequence). CDR3 nucleotide sequence: TGTGCCACCAGCAGAGGAGGGGGTGCCTATGGCTACACCTTC. Translating it yields CATSRGGGAYGYTF. The full variable domain, completed using reference TRBV15 and TRBJ1-2, is DAMVIQNPRYQVTQFGKPVTLSCSQTLNHNVMYWYQQKSSQAPKLLFHYYDKDFNNEADTPDNFQSRRPNTSFCFLDIRSPGLGDTAMYLCATSRGGGAYGYTFGSGTRLTVV.

V and J are TRBV7-9 and TRBJ2-7; 11 bases are a match to TRBD1. Losses at the gene ends were 5 bases for V and 3 bases for J; bases not matched to a gene: 3. Per germline, CDR1 SEHNR and CDR2 FQNEAQ (reference sequence). The CDR3 is 14 amino acids. CDR3 residues: CASSRTGGGYEQYF. The DNA of the CDR3 is TGTGCCAGCAGCCGGACAGGGGGCGGCTACGAGCAGTACTTC.

This clone was found once. The chain has TRBV30 and TRBJ2-7; D is perhaps TRBD2 (6 bases). Looked up from germline, CDR1 is GTSNPN and CDR2 is SVGIG (reference sequence). The CDR3 contains 11 residues. V shed 8 bases and J shed 2 bases, with 10 bases lying between them. The CDR3 bases are TGTGCCGGAGGGCCCGCCTACGAGCAGTACTTC. Translated: CAGGPAYEQYF.

This clone was seen a single time. The chain links TRBV4-1 to TRBJ2-3, with D possibly matching TRBD1 (5 bases). V lost 0 bases, J lost 5 bases, and 15 bases lay in between. This CDR3 is 16 amino acids long. CDR1 and CDR2 (germline): MGHRA, YSYEKL. CDR3: CASSQDPPAGKDTQYF. As DNA, the CDR3 is TGCGCCAGCAGCCAAGATCCACCCGCAGGGAAAGATACGCAGTATTTT.

This clone was counted only a few times. The J gene is TRBJ1-5, the V gene TRBV6-6; the D gene is possibly TRBD1 (5 bases). CDR3 length: 14 amino acids. With 5 bases removed from V and 3 bases from J, the gap between germline ends came to 11 bases. Per germline, CDR1 MNHNY and CDR2 SVGAGI (reference sequence). CDR3 amino acids: CASSDRQSNQPQHF. The CDR3 DNA is TGTGCCAGCAGTGACAGACAGTCCAATCAGCCCCAGCATTTT.

The chain uses TRBV19 and TRBJ2-7, with D possibly TRBD1 on 6 matching bases. CDR1 and CDR2 (germline): LNHDA, SQIVND (reference sequence). V lost 5 bases and J lost 3, with 14 bases in between. The CDR3 is 14 residues long. The CDR3 sequence is CASSSLSDSYEQYF. The CDR3 DNA reads as TGTGCCAGTAGTTCTCTGTCGGACAGCTACGAGCAGTACTTC.